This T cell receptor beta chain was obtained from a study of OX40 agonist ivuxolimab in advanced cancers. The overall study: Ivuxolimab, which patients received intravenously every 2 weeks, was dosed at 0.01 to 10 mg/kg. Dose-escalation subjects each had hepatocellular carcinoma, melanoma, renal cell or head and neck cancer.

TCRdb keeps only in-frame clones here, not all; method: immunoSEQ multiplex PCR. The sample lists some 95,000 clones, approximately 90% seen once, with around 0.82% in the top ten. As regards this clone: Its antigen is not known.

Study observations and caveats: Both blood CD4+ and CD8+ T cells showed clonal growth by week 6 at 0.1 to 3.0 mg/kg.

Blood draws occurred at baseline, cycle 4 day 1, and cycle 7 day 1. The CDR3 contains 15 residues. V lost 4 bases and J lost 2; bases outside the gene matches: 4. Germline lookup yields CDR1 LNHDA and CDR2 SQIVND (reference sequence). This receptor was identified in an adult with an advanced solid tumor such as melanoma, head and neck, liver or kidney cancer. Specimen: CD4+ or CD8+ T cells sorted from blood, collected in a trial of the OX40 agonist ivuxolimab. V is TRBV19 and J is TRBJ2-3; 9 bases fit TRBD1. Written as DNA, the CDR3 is TGTGCCAGTAGTACGGGACAGGGATACACAGATACGCAGTATTTT. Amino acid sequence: CASSTGQGYTDTQYF.